The present T cell receptor (beta chain) was sequenced within a study of T cell responses to AZD1222 COVID-19 vaccine. Germline-derived CDR1 and CDR2 are LGHNA and YSLEER. The CDR3 is 15 residues long. V was cut by 0 bases and J by 9 bases, with 15 bases left in between. In the case of this clone: The antigen is unknown.

Only in-frame clones appear in the TCRdb table, and some are missing; sequencing was by immunoSEQ multiplex PCR. The data contain more than 150,000 clones, approximately 90% of them seen just once; the ten biggest clones take up over 1.2%. Study-level findings and limits: Regions 160-218 and 743-854 held dominance among vaccine-associated CD4 TCRs, which spanned spike. Most donors were white British, females outnumbered males, and clonal diversity was possibly underestimated. Samples come after the peak T cell response, not at day 14.

This receptor was obtained from an adult in good health. The rearrangement links TRBV4-3 to TRBJ2-1, with unresolved D. This specimen was peripheral blood, taken on day 0 of AZD1222 vaccination. CDR3 protein: CASSQELSQWGEQFF. The CDR3 nucleotides read TGCGCCAGCAGCCAAGAGCTATCACAGTGGGGTGAGCAGTTCTTC.